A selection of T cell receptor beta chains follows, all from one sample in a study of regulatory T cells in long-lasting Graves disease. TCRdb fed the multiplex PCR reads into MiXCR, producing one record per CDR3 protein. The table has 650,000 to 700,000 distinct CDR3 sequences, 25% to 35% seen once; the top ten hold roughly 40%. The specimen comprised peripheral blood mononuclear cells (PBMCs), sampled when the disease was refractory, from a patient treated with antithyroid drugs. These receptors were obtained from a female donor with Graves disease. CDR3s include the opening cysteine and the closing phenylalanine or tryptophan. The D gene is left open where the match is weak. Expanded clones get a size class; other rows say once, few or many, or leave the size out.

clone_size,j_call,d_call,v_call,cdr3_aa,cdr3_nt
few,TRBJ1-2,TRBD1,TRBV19,CASGPTGVHGYTF,TGTGCCAGTGGCCCGACAGGGGTTCATGGCTACACCTTC
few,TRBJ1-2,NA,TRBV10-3,CAIAGVGGYTF,TGTGCCATCGCAGGGGTCGGCGGCTACACCTTC
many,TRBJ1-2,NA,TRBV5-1,CASSERHYGYTF,TGCGCCAGCAGCGAGCGTCATTATGGCTACACCTTC
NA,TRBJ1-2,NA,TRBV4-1,CASSQDFLEGLYGYTF,TGCGCCAGCAGCCAAGATTTTTTGGAGGGATTGTATGGCTACACCTTC
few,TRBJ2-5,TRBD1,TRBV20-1,CSASSGQGAGETQYF,TGCAGTGCTAGCTCGGGACAGGGGGCGGGGGAGACCCAGTACTTC
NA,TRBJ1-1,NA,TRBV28,CASSPVGSMNTEAFF,TGTGCCAGCAGCCCCGTCGGCAGCATGAACACTGAAGCTTTCTTT
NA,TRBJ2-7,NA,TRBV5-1,CASSNIPYEQYF,TGCGCCAGCAGCAACATCCCCTACGAGCAGTACTTC
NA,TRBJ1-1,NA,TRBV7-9,CASSLSAGQATEAFF,TGTGCCAGCAGCTTAAGTGCAGGCCAGGCCACTGAAGCTTTCTTT
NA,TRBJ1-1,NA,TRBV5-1,CASSPREGGIEAFF,TGCGCCAGCAGCCCCCGGGAGGGGGGGATTGAAGCTTTCTTT
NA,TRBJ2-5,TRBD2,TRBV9,CASGLSAGYQETQYF,TGTGCCAGCGGGTTATCAGCGGGGTACCAAGAGACCCAGTACTTC
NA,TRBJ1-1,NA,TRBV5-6,CASSLPRQLNTEAFF,TGTGCCAGCAGCCTTCCTCGACAGTTGAACACTGAAGCTTTCTTT
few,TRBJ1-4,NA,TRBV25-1,CASSQGLTNEKLFF,TGTGCCAGCAGCCAGGGCCTTACTAATGAAAAACTGTTTTTT
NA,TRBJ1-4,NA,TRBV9,CASSPSGWGAAEKLFF,TGTGCCAGCAGCCCCTCAGGATGGGGGGCTGCTGAAAAACTGTTTTTT
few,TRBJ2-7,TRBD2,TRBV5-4,CASSPRGAGGHEQYF,TGTGCCAGCAGCCCCCGGGGAGCGGGAGGGCACGAGCAGTACTTC
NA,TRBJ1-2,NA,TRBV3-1,CASSHPSRGDYGYTF,TGTGCCAGCAGCCACCCGAGCAGGGGCGACTATGGCTACACCTTC
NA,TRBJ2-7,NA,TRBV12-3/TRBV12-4,CASSLGGYERYF,TGTGCCAGCAGTTTAGGGGGATACGAGCGGTACTTC
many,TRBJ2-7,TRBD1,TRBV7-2,CASSFTGGYEQYF,TGTGCCAGCAGTTTCACAGGGGGCTACGAGCAGTACTTC
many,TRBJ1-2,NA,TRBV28,CASSRDGGRGYTF,TGTGCCAGCAGTAGGGACGGGGGCAGGGGCTACACCTTC
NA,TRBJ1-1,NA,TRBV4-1,CASSQVGIGTEAFF,TGCGCCAGCAGCCAGGTGGGGATCGGCACTGAAGCTTTCTTT
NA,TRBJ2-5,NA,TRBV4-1,CASSQESAGRGIETQYF,TGCGCCAGCAGCCAAGAATCTGCAGGCCGAGGGATAGAGACCCAGTACTTC
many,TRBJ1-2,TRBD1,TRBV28,CASRAGGAYGYTF,TGTGCCAGCAGGGCAGGGGGCGCTTATGGCTACACCTTC
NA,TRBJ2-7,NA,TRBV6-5,CASSYSGRLGYEQYF,TGTGCCAGCAGTTACTCGGGTAGGTTGGGCTACGAGCAGTACTTC
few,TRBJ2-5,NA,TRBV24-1,CATSDNPGRGGQETQYF,TGTGCCACCAGTGATAACCCGGGTAGGGGAGGACAAGAGACCCAGTACTTC
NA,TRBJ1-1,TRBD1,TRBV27,CASSLGQGRPNTEAFF,TGTGCCAGCAGTTTAGGACAGGGGCGACCGAACACTGAAGCTTTCTTT
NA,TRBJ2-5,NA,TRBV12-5,CASGLVPQGGVETQYF,TGTGCTAGTGGTTTGGTACCCCAAGGGGGTGTGGAGACCCAGTACTTC
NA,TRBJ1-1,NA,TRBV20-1,CSAKQGNTEAFF,TGCAGTGCTAAGCAGGGGAACACTGAAGCTTTCTTT
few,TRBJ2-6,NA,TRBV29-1,CSVEAASAGANVLTF,TGCAGCGTTGAGGCAGCTAGTGCTGGGGCCAACGTCCTGACTTTC
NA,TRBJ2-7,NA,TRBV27,CASSYRQSYGQYF,TGTGCCAGCAGTTACCGGCAGTCCTACGGGCAGTACTTC
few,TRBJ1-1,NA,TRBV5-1,CASSSLTDTEAFF,TGCGCCAGCAGCTCACTAACTGACACTGAAGCTTTCTTT
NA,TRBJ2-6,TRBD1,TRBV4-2,CASTPPDENDRAAGANVLTF,TGTGCCAGCACGCCTCCCGACGAAAATGACAGGGCTGCTGGGGCCAACGTCCTGACTTTC
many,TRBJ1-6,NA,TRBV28,CASSFIRTSPLHF,TGTGCCAGCAGTTTTATCAGGACTTCACCCCTCCACTTT
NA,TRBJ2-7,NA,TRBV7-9,CASSKTSETAYEQYF,TGTGCCAGCAGCAAAACTAGTGAGACAGCCTACGAGCAGTACTTC
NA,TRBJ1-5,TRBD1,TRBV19,CASSKGTGRSNQPQHF,TGTGCCAGTAGTAAGGGGACAGGGAGAAGCAATCAGCCCCAGCATTTT
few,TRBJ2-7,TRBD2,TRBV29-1,CSAVAGGSDEQYF,TGCAGCGCCGTAGCGGGAGGGTCCGACGAGCAGTACTTC
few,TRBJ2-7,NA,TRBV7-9,CASSSQAYEQYF,TGTGCCAGCAGCTCACAGGCCTACGAGCAGTACTTC
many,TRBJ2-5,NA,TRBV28,CASSLPGHKIETQYF,TGTGCCAGCAGCCTACCGGGACATAAGATAGAGACCCAGTACTTC
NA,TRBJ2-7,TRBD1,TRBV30,CAWSVRDRGIYEQYF,TGTGCCTGGAGTGTTCGGGACAGGGGTATCTACGAGCAGTACTTC
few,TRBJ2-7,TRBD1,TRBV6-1,CASSPLPGQGAGKQYF,TGTGCCAGCAGCCCTTTACCGGGACAGGGGGCTGGGAAGCAGTACTTC
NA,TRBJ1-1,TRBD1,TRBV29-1,CSVATGGASEAFF,TGCAGCGTTGCGACAGGGGGCGCCTCTGAAGCTTTCTTT
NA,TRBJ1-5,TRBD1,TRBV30,CAWRGQGGSNQPQHF,TGTGCCTGGAGAGGCCAGGGGGGTAGCAATCAGCCCCAGCATTTT
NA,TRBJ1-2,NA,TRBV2,CASSEALGAVNYGYTF,TGTGCCAGCAGTGAAGCGCTCGGGGCCGTGAACTATGGCTACACCTTC
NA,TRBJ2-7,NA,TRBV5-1,CASSSGRGTIDF,TGCGCCAGCAGCTCGGGAAGGGGGACGATCGACTTC
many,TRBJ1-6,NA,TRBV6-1,CASSSPRDNSPLHF,TGTGCCAGCAGCTCCCCAAGGGATAATTCACCCCTCCACTTT
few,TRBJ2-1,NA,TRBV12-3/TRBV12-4,CASSLWSRSYNEQFF,TGTGCCAGCAGTTTATGGTCACGCTCCTACAATGAGCAGTTCTTC
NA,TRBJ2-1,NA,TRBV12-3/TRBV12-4,CASSFWDGDEQFF,TGTGCCAGCAGTTTTTGGGATGGGGATGAGCAGTTCTTC
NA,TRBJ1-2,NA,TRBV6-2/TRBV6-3,CASSRSNRASAWGYTF,TGTGCCAGCAGTAGGTCAAATAGGGCCAGCGCGTGGGGCTACACCTTC
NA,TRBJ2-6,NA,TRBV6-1,CASSTPLEVGANVLTF,TGTGCCAGCAGTACCCCGTTGGAGGTGGGGGCCAACGTCCTGACTTTC
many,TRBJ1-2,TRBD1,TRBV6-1,CASITTGGYGYTF,TGTGCCAGCATCACGACAGGGGGGTATGGCTACACCTTC
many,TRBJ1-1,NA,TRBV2,CASTKRFLDTEAFF,TGTGCCAGCACCAAGAGGTTTTTAGACACTGAAGCTTTCTTT
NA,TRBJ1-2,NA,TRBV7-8,CASSLSTFGDYGYTF,TGTGCCAGCAGCTTATCGACGTTTGGGGACTATGGCTACACCTTC